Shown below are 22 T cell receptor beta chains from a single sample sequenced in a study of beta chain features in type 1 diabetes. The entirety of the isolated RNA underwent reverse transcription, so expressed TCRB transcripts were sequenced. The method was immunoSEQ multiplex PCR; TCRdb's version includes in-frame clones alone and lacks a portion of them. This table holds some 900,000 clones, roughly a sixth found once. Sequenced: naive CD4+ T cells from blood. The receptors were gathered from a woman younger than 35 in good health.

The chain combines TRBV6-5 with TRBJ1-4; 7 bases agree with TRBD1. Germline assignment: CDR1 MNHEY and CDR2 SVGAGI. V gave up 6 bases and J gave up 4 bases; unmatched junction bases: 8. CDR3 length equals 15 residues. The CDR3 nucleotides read TGTGCCAGCAGCCCACGACAGGGCAATAATGAAAAACTGTTTTTT. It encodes CASSPRQGNNEKLFF.

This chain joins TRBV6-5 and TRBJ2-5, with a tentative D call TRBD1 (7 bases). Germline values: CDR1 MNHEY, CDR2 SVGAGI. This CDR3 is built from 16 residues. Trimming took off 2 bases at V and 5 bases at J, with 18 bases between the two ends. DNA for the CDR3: TGTGCCAGCAGTTACACGGGGGCAGGGGGACAGGAGACCCAGTACTTC. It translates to CASSYTGAGGQETQYF.

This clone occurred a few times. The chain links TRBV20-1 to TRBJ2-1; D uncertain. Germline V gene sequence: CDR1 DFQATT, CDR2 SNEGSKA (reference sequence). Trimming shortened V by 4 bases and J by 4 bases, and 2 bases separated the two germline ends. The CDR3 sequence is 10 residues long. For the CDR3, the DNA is TGCAGTGCTAATTACAATGAGCAGTTCTTC. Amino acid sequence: CSANYNEQFF.

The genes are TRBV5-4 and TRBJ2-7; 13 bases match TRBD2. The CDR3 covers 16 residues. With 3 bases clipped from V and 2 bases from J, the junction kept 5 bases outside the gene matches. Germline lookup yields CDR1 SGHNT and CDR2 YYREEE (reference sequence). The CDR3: CASSSGLAGVAYEQYF. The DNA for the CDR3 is TGTGCCAGCAGCTCTGGACTAGCGGGAGTCGCCTACGAGCAGTACTTC.

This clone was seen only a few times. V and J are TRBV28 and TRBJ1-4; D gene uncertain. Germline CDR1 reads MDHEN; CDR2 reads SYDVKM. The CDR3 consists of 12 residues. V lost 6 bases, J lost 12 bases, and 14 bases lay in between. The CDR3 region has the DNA TGTGCCAGCAGCCCTCCCAGGCGCGAACTGTTTTTT. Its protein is CASSPPRRELFF.

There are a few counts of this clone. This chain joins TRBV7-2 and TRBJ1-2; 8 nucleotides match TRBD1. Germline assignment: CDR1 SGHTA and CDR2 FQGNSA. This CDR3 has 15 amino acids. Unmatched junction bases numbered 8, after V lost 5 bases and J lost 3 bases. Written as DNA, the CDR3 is TGTGCCAGCAGCGCTACAGGGGGTAGAGACTATGGCTACACCTTC. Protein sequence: CASSATGGRDYGYTF.

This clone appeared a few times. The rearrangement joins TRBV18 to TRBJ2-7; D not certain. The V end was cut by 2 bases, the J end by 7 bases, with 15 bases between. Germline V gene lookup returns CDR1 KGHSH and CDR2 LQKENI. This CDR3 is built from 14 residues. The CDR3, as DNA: TGTGCCAGCTCACCAACGACCCGTCCTTGGGAGCAGTACTTC. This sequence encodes CASSPTTRPWEQYF. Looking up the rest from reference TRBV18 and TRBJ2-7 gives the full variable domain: NAGVMQNPRHLVRRRGQEARLRCSPMKGHSHVYWYRQLPEEGLKFMVYLQKENIIDESGMPKERFSAEFPKEGPSILRIQQVVRGDSAAYFCASSPTTRPWEQYFGPGTRLTVT.

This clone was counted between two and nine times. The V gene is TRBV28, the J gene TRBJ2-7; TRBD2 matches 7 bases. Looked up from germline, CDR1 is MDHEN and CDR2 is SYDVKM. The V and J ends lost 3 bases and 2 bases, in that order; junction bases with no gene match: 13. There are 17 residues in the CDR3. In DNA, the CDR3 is TGTGCCAGCAGTTTTCGTTTTGGGGCTAGCGGTACCTACGAGCAGTACTTC. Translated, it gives CASSFRFGASGTYEQYF.

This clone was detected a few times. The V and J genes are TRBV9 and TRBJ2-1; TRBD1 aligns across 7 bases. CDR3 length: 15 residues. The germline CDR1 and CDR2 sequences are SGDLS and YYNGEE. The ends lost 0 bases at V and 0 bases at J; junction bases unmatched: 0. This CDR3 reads CASSVDRGSYNEQFF. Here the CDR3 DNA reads TGTGCCAGCAGCGTAGACAGGGGCTCCTACAATGAGCAGTTCTTC. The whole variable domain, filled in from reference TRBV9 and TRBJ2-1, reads DSGVTQTPKHLITATGQRVTLRCSPRSGDLSVYWYQQSLDQGLQFLIQYYNGEERAKGNILERFSAQQFPDLHSELNLSSLELGDSALYFCASSVDRGSYNEQFFGPGTRLTVL.

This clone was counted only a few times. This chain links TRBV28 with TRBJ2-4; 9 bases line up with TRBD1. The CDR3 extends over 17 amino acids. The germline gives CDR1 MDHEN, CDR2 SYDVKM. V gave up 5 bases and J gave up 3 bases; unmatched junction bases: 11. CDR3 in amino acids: CASSPTGQGSGKNIQYF. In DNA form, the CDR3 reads TGTGCCAGCAGTCCCACCGGACAGGGGTCTGGCAAAAACATTCAGTACTTC.

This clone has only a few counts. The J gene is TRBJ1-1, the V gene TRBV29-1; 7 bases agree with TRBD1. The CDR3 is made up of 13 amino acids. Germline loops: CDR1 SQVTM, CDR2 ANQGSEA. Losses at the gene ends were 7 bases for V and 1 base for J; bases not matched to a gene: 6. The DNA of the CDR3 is TGCAGCGGCCAAGGACAGGCGAACACTGAAGCTTTCTTT. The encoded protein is CSGQGQANTEAFF.

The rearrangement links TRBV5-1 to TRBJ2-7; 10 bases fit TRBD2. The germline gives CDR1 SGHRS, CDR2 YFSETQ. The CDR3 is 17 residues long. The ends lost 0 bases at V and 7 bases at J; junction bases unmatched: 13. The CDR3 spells CASSLVPIASGRSEQYF. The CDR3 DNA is TGCGCCAGCAGCTTGGTGCCCATCGCTAGCGGGAGAAGTGAGCAGTACTTC.

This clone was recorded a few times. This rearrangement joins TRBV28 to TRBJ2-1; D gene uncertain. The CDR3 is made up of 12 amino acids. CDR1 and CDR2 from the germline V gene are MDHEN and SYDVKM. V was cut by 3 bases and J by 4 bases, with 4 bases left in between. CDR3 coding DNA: TGTGCCAGCAGTTTTAAGTACAATGAGCAGTTCTTC. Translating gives CASSFKYNEQFF.

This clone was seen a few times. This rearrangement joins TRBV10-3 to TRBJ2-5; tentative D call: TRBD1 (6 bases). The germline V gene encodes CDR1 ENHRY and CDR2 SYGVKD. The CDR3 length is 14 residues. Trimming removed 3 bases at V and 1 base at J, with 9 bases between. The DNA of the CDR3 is TGTGCCATCAGTGACAGACAGGTCCAAGAGACCCAGTACTTC. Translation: CAISDRQVQETQYF.

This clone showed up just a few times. The CDR3 sequence: CASRSGNEQFF. For the CDR3, the DNA is TGTGCCAGCAGGAGTGGAAATGAGCAGTTCTTC. The chain has TRBV28 and TRBJ2-1; D gene uncertain. The CDR3 has 11 amino acids. CDR1 and CDR2 from the germline V gene are MDHEN and SYDVKM. The V gene lost 6 bases and the J gene lost 7 bases, with 7 bases spanning the gap.

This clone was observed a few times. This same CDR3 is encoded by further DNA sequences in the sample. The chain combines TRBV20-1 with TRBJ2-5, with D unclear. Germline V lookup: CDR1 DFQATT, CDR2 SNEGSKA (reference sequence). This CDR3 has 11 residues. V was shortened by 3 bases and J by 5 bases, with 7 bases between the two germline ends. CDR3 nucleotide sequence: TGCAGTGCTAGGGCACGGGAGACCCAGTACTTC. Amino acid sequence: CSARARETQYF.

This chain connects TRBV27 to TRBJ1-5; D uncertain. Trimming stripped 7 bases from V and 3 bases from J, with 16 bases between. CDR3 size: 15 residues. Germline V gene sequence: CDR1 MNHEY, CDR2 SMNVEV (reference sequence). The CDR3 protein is CASTFPGDFNQPQHF. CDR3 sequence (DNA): TGTGCCAGCACCTTCCCAGGAGATTTCAATCAGCCCCAGCATTTT.

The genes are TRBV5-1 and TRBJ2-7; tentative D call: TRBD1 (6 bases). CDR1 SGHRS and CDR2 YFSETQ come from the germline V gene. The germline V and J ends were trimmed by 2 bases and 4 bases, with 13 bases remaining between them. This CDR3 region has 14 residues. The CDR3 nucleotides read TGCGCCAGCAGCTTCCCGGACAGTGGGTACGAGCAGTACTTC. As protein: CASSFPDSGYEQYF.

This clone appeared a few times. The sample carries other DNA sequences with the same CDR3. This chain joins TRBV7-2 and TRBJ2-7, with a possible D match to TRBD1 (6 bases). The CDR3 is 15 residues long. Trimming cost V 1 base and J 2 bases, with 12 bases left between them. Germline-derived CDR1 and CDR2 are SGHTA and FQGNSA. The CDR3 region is CASSLVQGTTYEQYF. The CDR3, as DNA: TGTGCCAGCAGCTTAGTCCAGGGGACCACCTACGAGCAGTACTTC.

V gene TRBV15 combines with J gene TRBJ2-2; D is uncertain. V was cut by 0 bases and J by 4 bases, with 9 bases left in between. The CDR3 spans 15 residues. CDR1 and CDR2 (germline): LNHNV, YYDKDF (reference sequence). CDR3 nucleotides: TGTGCCACCAGCAGAGATCTTGGGGTCACCGGGGAGCTGTTTTTT. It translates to CATSRDLGVTGELFF.

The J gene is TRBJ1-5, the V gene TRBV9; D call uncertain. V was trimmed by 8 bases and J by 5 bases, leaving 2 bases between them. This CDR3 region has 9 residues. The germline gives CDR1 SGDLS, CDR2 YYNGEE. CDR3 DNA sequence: TGTGCCAGATATCAGCCCCAGCATTTT. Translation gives CARYQPQHF.

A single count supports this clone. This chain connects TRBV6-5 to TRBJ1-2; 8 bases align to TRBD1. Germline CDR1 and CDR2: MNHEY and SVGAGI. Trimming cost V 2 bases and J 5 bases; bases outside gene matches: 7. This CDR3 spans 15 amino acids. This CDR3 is CASSYTTGGGYGYTF. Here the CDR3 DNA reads TGTGCCAGCAGTTACACCACAGGGGGGGGATATGGCTACACCTTC.